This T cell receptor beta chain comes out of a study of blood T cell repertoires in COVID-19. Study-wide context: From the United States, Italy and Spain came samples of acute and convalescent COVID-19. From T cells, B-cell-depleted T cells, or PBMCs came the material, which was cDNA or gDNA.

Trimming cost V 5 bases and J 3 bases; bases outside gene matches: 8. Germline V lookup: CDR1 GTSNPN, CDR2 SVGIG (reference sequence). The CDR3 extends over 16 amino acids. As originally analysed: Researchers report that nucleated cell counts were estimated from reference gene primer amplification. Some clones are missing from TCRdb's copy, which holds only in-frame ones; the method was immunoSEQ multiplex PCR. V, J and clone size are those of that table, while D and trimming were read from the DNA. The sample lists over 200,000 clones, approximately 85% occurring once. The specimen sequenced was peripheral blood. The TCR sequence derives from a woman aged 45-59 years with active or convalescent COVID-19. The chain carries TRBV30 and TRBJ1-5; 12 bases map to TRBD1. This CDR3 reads CAWGPKGQGANQPQHF. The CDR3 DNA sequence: TGTGCCTGGGGGCCAAAGGGACAGGGGGCCAATCAGCCCCAGCATTTT.